The rows below give T cell receptor beta chains drawn from one sample of a study of blood T cell repertoires in COVID-19. Profiling relied on immunoSEQ multiplex PCR, and the TCRdb table lists in-frame clones only, not all of them. Of tens of thousands of clones listed, about 80% are singletons. Sequenced input: peripheral blood. All receptors come from a human donor in a cohort sampled during active COVID-19. The conserved cysteine and the conserved F or W are not part of the CDR3 here. Each record gives: V gene, J gene, CDR3 protein.

v_call: TRBV10-3
j_call: TRBJ1-1
cdr3_aa: AISEDRFGYTEAF

v_call: TRBV7-2
j_call: TRBJ2-7
cdr3_aa: ASGVQGAYEQY

v_call: TRBV28
j_call: TRBJ2-3
cdr3_aa: ASSQSGTGIDSTDTQY

v_call: TRBV2
j_call: TRBJ2-2
cdr3_aa: ASSARTEGELF

v_call: TRBV11-2
j_call: TRBJ2-2
cdr3_aa: ASSFAQGADTGELF

v_call: TRBV19
j_call: TRBJ1-5
cdr3_aa: ASTPGGRHQPQH

v_call: TRBV28
j_call: TRBJ2-1
cdr3_aa: ASSGQDYNEQF

v_call: TRBV18
j_call: TRBJ2-7
cdr3_aa: ASSPSGGSGEQY

v_call: TRBV28
j_call: TRBJ2-1
cdr3_aa: ASSLTGPMEEQF

v_call: TRBV7-9
j_call: TRBJ2-1
cdr3_aa: ASSPGLAGLNEQF

v_call: TRBV7-2
j_call: TRBJ2-3
cdr3_aa: ASSLAGMQDTQY

v_call: TRBV29-1
j_call: TRBJ1-6
cdr3_aa: SGRDSHNSPLH

v_call: TRBV28
j_call: TRBJ2-7
cdr3_aa: ASSLVRGQYEQY

v_call: TRBV5-1
j_call: TRBJ2-2
cdr3_aa: ASSSRTGYGVGELF

v_call: TRBV7-2
j_call: TRBJ2-2
cdr3_aa: ASSKGLMVTGELF

v_call: TRBV28
j_call: TRBJ2-3
cdr3_aa: ASSRPLSTQY